Listed below are T cell receptor beta chains from one sample, sequenced in a study of T-cell memory formation after mild COVID-19. TCRdb re-called the 5' RACE reads with MiXCR, one entry per CDR3 protein. Of about 14,000 distinct CDR3 sequences listed, about 21% were seen once; the top ten hold 45% to 50%. The sequenced sample consisted of PBMCs or a T cell subset sorted from them (not recorded which). The receptor source for this set is an adult woman who had mild COVID-19 (a few samples of this study predate the infection). Cell type and time point are not known. CDR3s include the opening cysteine and the closing phenylalanine or tryptophan.

cdr3_aa,j_call,v_call
CASSVEDRGTEAFF,TRBJ1-1,TRBV7-9
CASSLFEGTNEQFF,TRBJ2-1,TRBV6-5
CASSQDGTSTDTQYF,TRBJ2-3,TRBV3-1
CASISRGGMNTEAFF,TRBJ1-1,TRBV3-1
CASSLTSGGAVNYYEQFF,TRBJ2-1,TRBV13
CASSPGQGIQPQHF,TRBJ1-5,TRBV5-1
CSAPDSPSGNTIYF,TRBJ1-3,TRBV20-1
CASSLSGGLSNQPQHF,TRBJ1-5,TRBV27
CATSRGTELAKNIQYF,TRBJ2-4,TRBV15
CASSLKASGAEETQYF,TRBJ2-5,TRBV7-9
CASSDIGDSHEQYF,TRBJ2-7,TRBV6-4
CASSQEGWDRSYGYTF,TRBJ1-2,TRBV3-1
CASSQAPGNIQYF,TRBJ2-4,TRBV14
CASSGTSGSWNEQFF,TRBJ2-1,TRBV9
CASSYYGNEQFF,TRBJ2-1,TRBV5-1
CASSPDLITYEQYF,TRBJ2-7,TRBV5-4
CASSVVPLVPSSVGAYNEQFF,TRBJ2-1,TRBV9
CASSPRIGGQFF,TRBJ2-1,TRBV14
CASSLRRVGAFF,TRBJ1-1,TRBV5-6
CASSYSSEIATNEKLFF,TRBJ1-4,TRBV6-5
CASSLGQAWAKNIQYF,TRBJ2-4,TRBV5-5
CASSQSGGYGYTF,TRBJ1-2,TRBV4-2
CASSYSPGDDTGELFF,TRBJ2-2,TRBV6-5
CASSLVGGPYEQYF,TRBJ2-7,TRBV27
CASSPKDAGNAQETQYF,TRBJ2-5,TRBV18
CASLGGLNSPLHF,TRBJ1-6,TRBV2
CASSLRATLRVDTGELFF,TRBJ2-2,TRBV5-5
CASSYITNTEAFF,TRBJ1-1,TRBV4-2
CASSPGTPYEQYF,TRBJ2-7,TRBV6-5
CASSLGQGAYYEQFF,TRBJ2-1,TRBV12-3/TRBV12-4
CASTLLQGGSDTQYF,TRBJ2-3,TRBV12-3/TRBV12-4
CASSFPGLAGGPYNEQFF,TRBJ2-1,TRBV11-3
CASSPTSGGSLYEQYF,TRBJ2-7,TRBV5-1
CASSVDEGGTGYTF,TRBJ1-2,TRBV9
CSVGGTSGRTDTQYF,TRBJ2-3,TRBV29-1
CASSFRVAGENIQYF,TRBJ2-4,TRBV7-9
CASSPKDTDTQYF,TRBJ2-3,TRBV7-9
CASRETGRQETQYF,TRBJ2-5,TRBV6-2/TRBV6-3
CASSLESRASTDTQYF,TRBJ2-3,TRBV5-1
CASSRADRLYEQYF,TRBJ2-7,TRBV27
CATGTGKGTEAFF,TRBJ1-1,TRBV24-1
CASRDEGLGTQYF,TRBJ2-3,TRBV4-2
CASSLTSGRSYNEQFF,TRBJ2-1,TRBV5-1
CSVLLGASGSWADEQFF,TRBJ2-1,TRBV29-1
CASSFWRYSNQPQHF,TRBJ1-5,TRBV5-6
CASSLVTGYQETQYF,TRBJ2-5,TRBV7-6
CSVALDRAYEQYF,TRBJ2-7,TRBV29-1
CASSYSIGTGTEAFF,TRBJ1-1,TRBV6-5
CASRRGGLGTEAFF,TRBJ1-1,TRBV7-2
CSVKQGPDTQYF,TRBJ2-3,TRBV29-1
CASSEGGGYNEQFF,TRBJ2-1,TRBV19
CASSLEPRVSYEQYF,TRBJ2-7,TRBV7-6
CASSRNSGGASEQYF,TRBJ2-7,TRBV3-1
CSARGGGVAYNEQFF,TRBJ2-1,TRBV20-1
CASSRGLAGNNEQFF,TRBJ2-1,TRBV4-3
CASSQDTRTDTQYF,TRBJ2-3,TRBV4-2